The 27 T cell receptor beta chains in this list originate from one sample, sequenced in a study of CD8 T cells in Susac syndrome. RNA in amounts of roughly 0.5 to 1 ug was reverse transcribed with random hexamers. MiXCR, applied by TCRdb to the immunoSEQ multiplex PCR reads, yields one record per CDR3 protein. The data show roughly 76,000 distinct CDR3 sequences, approximately 93% seen once. Material: CD8+ T cells from PBMCs. The receptor source for this set is a human donor with Susac syndrome.

J is TRBJ1-6 and V is TRBV10-3; D not resolved. Germline values: CDR1 ENHRY, CDR2 SYGVKD. V was cut by 8 bases and J by 10 bases, with 15 bases left in between. CDR3 size: 13 residues. The CDR3 protein is CAIGGEEDSPLHF. Here the CDR3 DNA reads TGTGCCATCGGCGGGGAAGAGGACTCACCCCTCCACTTT.

This clonotype was picked up one time. The CDR3 reads CAWSHDSYNSPLHF. The DNA of the CDR3 is TGTGCCTGGAGCCACGACAGTTATAATTCACCCCTCCACTTT. The chain uses TRBV30 and TRBJ1-6, with D tentatively TRBD1 (5 bases). Germline V gene sequence: CDR1 GTSNPN, CDR2 SVGIG (reference sequence). V was pared by 3 bases and J by 4 bases, with 10 bases between. CDR3 length equals 14 residues.

The rearrangement uses TRBV20-1 and TRBJ1-1, with a tentative D call TRBD1 (6 bases). The germline V and J ends were trimmed by 1 base and 2 bases, with 14 bases remaining between them. This CDR3 is 15 amino acids long. CDR1 and CDR2 (germline): DFQATT, SNEGSKA (reference sequence). CDR3 protein: CSARGQAATNTEAFF. In nucleotides, the CDR3 is TGCAGTGCTAGAGGACAGGCAGCAACCAACACTGAAGCTTTCTTT.

The chain joins TRBV3-1 to TRBJ2-1; TRBD1 might be the D (6 bases). V shed 3 bases and J shed 0 bases, with 18 bases lying between them. Germline CDR1 is LGHDT and CDR2 is YNNKEL (reference sequence). This CDR3 region has 18 residues. The CDR3 DNA reads TGTGCCAGCAGCCATTACGGCGTTCAGGGGCACTCCTACAATGAGCAGTTCTTC. Translation gives CASSHYGVQGHSYNEQFF.

The chain carries TRBV10-3 and TRBJ1-1; D gene uncertain. Germline CDR1 is ENHRY and CDR2 is SYGVKD. This CDR3 contains 15 residues. The ends were cut back, 0 bases at V and 1 base at J, with 9 bases in the middle. CDR3 coding DNA: TGTGCCATCAGTGAGTCGACTGTAAGGAACACTGAAGCTTTCTTT. As protein: CAISESTVRNTEAFF.

This chain connects TRBV7-9 to TRBJ2-1, with TRBD1 matching 8 bases. The CDR3 length is 15 residues. V trimming: 11 bases; J trimming: 8 bases; junction bases outside the gene matches: 17. CDR1 is SEHNR and CDR2 is FQNEAQ in the germline V gene (reference sequence). The CDR3 sequence: CAGSEGQGSEDEQFF. DNA of the CDR3: TGTGCCGGAAGTGAAGGACAGGGCTCTGAGGATGAGCAGTTCTTC.

The chain links TRBV4-3 to TRBJ2-1; D remains unclear. This CDR3 region has 16 residues. From germline, CDR1 is LGHNA and CDR2 YSLEER. Trimming left V 0 bases short and J 3 bases short, with 12 bases between. In DNA, the CDR3 is TGCGCCAGCAGCCAAGATTGGTCGGAGATCTACAATGAGCAGTTCTTC. Amino acids: CASSQDWSEIYNEQFF.

The chain couples TRBV27 to TRBJ2-1; either TRBD1 or TRBD2 may supply D (5 bases each). Germline CDR1 and CDR2: MNHEY and SMNVEV (reference sequence). The V gene lost 8 bases and the J gene lost 10 bases, with 12 bases spanning the gap. The CDR3 sequence is 11 residues long. The CDR3 region is CASRRGEEQFF. CDR3 sequence (DNA): TGTGCCAGCCGGAGAGGGGAAGAGCAGTTCTTC.

The CDR3, as DNA: TGCAGTGCTAGAGATCAAGGGGAGGCAAGCACAGATACGCAGTATTTT. Residues: CSARDQGEASTDTQYF. The chain is built from TRBV20-1 and TRBJ2-3; tentative D call: TRBD2 (6 bases). Trimming shortened V by 0 bases and J by 0 bases, and 13 bases separated the two germline ends. CDR3 length equals 16 residues. Per germline, CDR1 DFQATT and CDR2 SNEGSKA (reference sequence).

This chain connects TRBV20-1 to TRBJ1-1; tentative D call: TRBD1 (5 bases). This CDR3 region has 12 residues. Germline values: CDR1 DFQATT, CDR2 SNEGSKA (reference sequence). V lost 8 bases, J lost 4 bases, and 14 bases lay in between. CDR3 nucleotides: TGCAGTATCGGGGGTTTAACCACTGAAGCTTTCTTT. Translating it yields CSIGGLTTEAFF.

The genes are TRBV12-3 or TRBV12-4 and TRBJ2-7; D possibly corresponds to TRBD1 (6 bases). V lost 0 bases, J lost 7 bases, and 19 bases lay in between. The CDR3 is 16 amino acids. For the CDR3, the DNA is TGTGCCAGCAGTTTAGCCGGTTGGCAGGGGCCCGGGGAGCAGTACTTC. Residues: CASSLAGWQGPGEQYF.

This CDR3 reads CASSFFAWGTGAGVGNEKLFF. The CDR3 DNA sequence: TGTGCCAGCAGTTTCTTCGCGTGGGGGACAGGGGCAGGTGTGGGTAATGAAAAACTGTTTTTT. The chain joins TRBV12-3 or TRBV12-4 to TRBJ1-4; TRBD1 matches 10 bases. The ends lost 3 bases at V and 4 bases at J; junction bases unmatched: 20. The CDR3 is 21 amino acids.

V and J are TRBV3-1 and TRBJ2-2; TRBD2 agrees at 10 bases. Germline CDR1 LGHDT, CDR2 YNNKEL (reference sequence). After removal of 4 bases from V and 6 bases from J, the junction contained 5 bases not matched to a gene. This CDR3 comprises 15 residues. The CDR3 nucleotides read TGTGCCAGCAGCCCGGGACTAGCGTTACCCGGGGAGCTGTTTTTT. Protein product: CASSPGLALPGELFF. The full variable domain, completed using reference TRBV3-1 and TRBJ2-2, is DTAVSQTPKYLVTQMGNDKSIKCEQNLGHDTMYWYKQDSKKFLKIMFSYNNKELIINETVPNRFSPKSPDKAHLNLHINSLELGDSAVYFCASSPGLALPGELFFGEGSRLTVL.

This clonotype appeared a few times. The genes are TRBV6-5 and TRBJ2-7; D is tentatively TRBD1 or TRBD2 (5 bases each). The CDR3 spans 13 residues. V lost 10 bases to trimming and J lost 4 bases, with 17 bases between them. Germline CDR1 is MNHEY and CDR2 is SVGAGI. The chain's CDR3 is CATTPGADYEQYF. In nucleotides, the CDR3 is TGTGCCACCACTCCCGGGGCAGATTACGAGCAGTACTTC.

This chain uses TRBV5-4 with TRBJ2-5; TRBD1 might be the D (5 bases). Trimming stripped 4 bases from V and 3 bases from J, with 16 bases between. The CDR3 spans 15 residues. CDR1 and CDR2 (germline): SGHNT, YYREEE (reference sequence). CDR3 in amino acids: CASSAYKPREETQYF. The CDR3 coding sequence is TGTGCCAGCAGCGCCTACAAACCCAGGGAAGAGACCCAGTACTTC.

Only a few counts were recorded for this clonotype. The chain is built from TRBV3-1 and TRBJ2-5; D gene unclear. With 6 bases removed from V and 0 bases from J, the gap between germline ends came to 20 bases. This CDR3 comprises 17 residues. Germline V lookup: CDR1 LGHDT, CDR2 YNNKEL (reference sequence). This CDR3 is CASSREAWQKYQETQYF. DNA for the CDR3: TGTGCCAGCAGTCGCGAAGCCTGGCAAAAGTACCAAGAGACCCAGTACTTC.

The J gene is TRBJ2-1, the V gene TRBV5-6, with 7 bases fitting TRBD1. CDR3 length: 13 amino acids. Germline V gene data show CDR1 as SGHDT and CDR2 as YYEEEE. V shed 4 bases, J shed 4 bases, and the junction held 2 bases outside the gene matches. CDR3 sequence: CASSVDRYNEQFF. The CDR3 DNA reads TGTGCCAGCAGCGTGGACAGGTACAATGAGCAGTTCTTC.

V is TRBV7-2 and J is TRBJ2-2; tentative D call: TRBD1 (7 bases). The V end was cut by 5 bases, the J end by 6 bases, with 16 bases between. The germline CDR1 and CDR2 sequences are SGHTA and FQGNSA. CDR3 length equals 15 residues. The CDR3 coding sequence is TGTGCCAGCAGCCCCCAGACAGGGAGGTCCGGGGAGCTGTTTTTT. Residues: CASSPQTGRSGELFF. Full variable domain (outside the CDR3, taken from reference TRBV7-2 and TRBJ2-2): GAGVSQSPSNKVTEKGKDVELRCDPISGHTALYWYRQSLGQGLEFLIYFQGNSAPDKSGLPSDRFSAERTGGSVSTLTIQRTQQEDSAVYLCASSPQTGRSGELFFGEGSRLTVL.

The chain is built from TRBV4-3 and TRBJ2-3; D remains ambiguous. Germline loops: CDR1 LGHNA, CDR2 YSLEER. CDR3 length: 13 residues. Trimming took off 1 base at V and 2 bases at J, with 4 bases between the two ends. The CDR3 nucleotides are TGCGCCAGCAGCCAAGCGTCCACAGATACGCAGTATTTT. Translating gives CASSQASTDTQYF.

This clonotype was seen once. The chain couples TRBV3-1 to TRBJ1-2, with TRBD1 matching 7 bases. V trimming: 3 bases; J trimming: 10 bases; junction bases outside the gene matches: 14. The CDR3 runs 15 residues. Germline values: CDR1 LGHDT, CDR2 YNNKEL (reference sequence). The CDR3 sequence is CASSQAIGTASPYTF. In DNA form, the CDR3 reads TGTGCCAGCAGCCAGGCCATCGGGACAGCGTCGCCCTACACCTTC.

The chain couples TRBV2 to TRBJ1-1, with 7 positions matching TRBD1. Germline V gene data show CDR1 as SNHLY and CDR2 as FYNNEI. V lost 2 bases and J lost 4; bases outside the gene matches: 7. CDR3 length equals 15 residues. DNA for the CDR3: TGTGCCAGCAGTGAAAGGTCGGCAGGGGGCACTGAAGCTTTCTTT. The encoded protein is CASSERSAGGTEAFF. Filled out from reference TRBV2 and TRBJ1-1, the complete variable domain reads EPEVTQTPSHQVTQMGQEVILRCVPISNHLYFYWYRQILGQKVEFLVSFYNNEISEKSEIFDDQFSVERPDGSNFTLKIRSTKLEDSAMYFCASSERSAGGTEAFFGQGTRLTVV.

The chain combines TRBV6-2 or TRBV6-3 with TRBJ2-3; 15 nucleotides agree with TRBD2. This CDR3 comprises 16 residues. J was trimmed by 6 bases and V by 6 bases; bases with no gene match: 7. CDR1 MNHEY and CDR2 SVGEGT come from the germline V gene. The CDR3 reads CASRGLAGGPADTQYF. CDR3 DNA: TGTGCCAGCAGGGGACTAGCGGGAGGTCCGGCGGATACGCAGTATTTT.

The CDR3 DNA sequence: TGTGCCAGCAGCGTAGAAGGACGGGGTGAAGCTTTCTTT. Translating it yields CASSVEGRGEAFF. The chain joins TRBV9 to TRBJ1-1; D uncertain. The V end was cut by 0 bases, the J end by 7 bases, with 10 bases between. This CDR3 is built from 13 residues. CDR1 and CDR2 (germline): SGDLS, YYNGEE.

The chain joins TRBV7-2 to TRBJ2-4, with D unresolved. The CDR3 extends over 17 amino acids. Germline CDR1 and CDR2: SGHTA and FQGNSA. Trimming cost V 1 base and J 0 bases, with 13 bases left between them. The CDR3 spells CASSLVLDALAKNIQYF. DNA of the CDR3: TGTGCCAGCAGCTTAGTGCTAGACGCACTAGCCAAAAACATTCAGTACTTC.

The rearrangement joins TRBV7-9 to TRBJ2-7; no reliable D call. The CDR3 runs to 15 residues. The germline V and J ends were trimmed by 1 base and 3 bases, with 13 bases remaining between them. Germline values: CDR1 SEHNR, CDR2 FQNEAQ (reference sequence). The CDR3 is CASSLGMGRSYEQYF. CDR3 sequence (DNA): TGTGCCAGCAGCTTAGGAATGGGCAGAAGCTACGAGCAGTACTTC.

The gene calls are TRBV7-8 and TRBJ2-7, with D possibly being TRBD1 (7 bases). CDR3 length: 15 amino acids. Germline CDR1 and CDR2: SGHVS and FQNEAQ. V lost 1 base, J lost 0 bases, and 10 bases lay in between. The CDR3: CASSLGGTVSYEQYF. CDR3 bases: TGTGCCAGCAGCTTAGGCGGGACAGTCTCCTACGAGCAGTACTTC.

The V call is TRBV12-3 or TRBV12-4, the J call TRBJ2-7, with 12 bases matching TRBD2. CDR3 length: 15 amino acids. V was pared by 2 bases and J by 3 bases, with 2 bases of the junction left unmatched. In DNA, the CDR3 is TGTGCCAGCAGTTTAAAGGGACTAGCGGGCTACGAGCAGTACTTC. Translation: CASSLKGLAGYEQYF.